The entry below describes one T cell receptor beta chain. This clone was seen ten or more times. This clone's antigen is unknown. There are no base qualities to consult, and no much larger clone falls within one base. The donors were healthy, HIV-negative adults with no recently reported acute infections or vaccinations. Only Caucasian adults living in Nashville, Tennessee, USA were represented among the donors. For unsorted samples, 75 million to 90 million PBMCs were counted, and genomic DNA was extracted using the QIAamp DNA Blood Mini kit. Blood was collected by leukapheresis, and PBMCs were isolated by Ficoll-Histopaque density gradient centrifugation and then cryopreserved in liquid nitrogen vapor phase. These data come from a study of shared clonotypes between healthy human individuals (dated by TCRdb to 2020 to 2022). Background for the entire study: Two women and a few men aged 18 to 49 years were included in the cohort. Blood TCR repertoires of about 5 healthy adults were deeply sequenced to estimate repertoire size and the extent of clonotype sharing between individuals. Different laboratories and diverse techniques were used to prepare libraries and sequence TCR repertoires, to increase sequencing depth and limit assay-specific biases. Each donor's leukapheresis produced roughly between roughly 0.85 and 9.5 billion PBMCs. What the authors observed across the whole study: Only blood was sampled, and tissue TCR repertoires likely differ from those in blood. The genetic and exposure-history diversity represented was limited by the small number of donors. Pairwise subsampling led to the expectation that sequencing depth would affect the degree of clonotype sharing among donors.

The germline V gene yields MRHNA for CDR1 and SNTAGT for CDR2. Germline trimming: 2 bases from V, 4 bases from J; junction bases outside gene matches: 0. There are 14 amino acids in the CDR3, from cysteine to phenylalanine inclusive. The only DNA kept is the CDR3, 42 bases in frame from the first base. Using the deep immunoSEQ assay, multiplex PCR amplified TCR CDR3 regions from genomic DNA. Genomic DNA extracted from each cell subset was distributed evenly over all wells of several immunoSEQ 96-well plates, and each plate served as one replicate. For unsorted PBMC, approximately 300 ng of genomic DNA, equivalent to about 30,000 T cell genomes, went into each replicate PCR. Genomic DNA from unsorted PBMC was sequenced over ten immunoSEQ deep assay plates. The purified libraries were quantified using a Qubit 3.0 fluorometer, sized with a Bioanalyzer 2100, and then quantified again using the KAPA Library Quantification kit. A separate single-read 150-cycle Illumina NextSeq 550 flow cell was used to sequence each immunoSEQ 96-well plate. The authors' pipeline ran thus. The immunoSEQ output contained only junctional sequences without quality scores, so filtering could not match that applied to full-length reads. To assign V/J genes and CDR3, sequences were annotated using PyIR, a Python wrapper for IgBLAST v1.9, with IMGT germline references. Reads were removed for weak V/J assignments (E-value above 1e-6), missing CDR3, stop codons, out-of-frame junctions, or ambiguous translated residues. V3J clonotypes were defined as sequences sharing an identical inferred V gene, J gene, and CDR3 amino acid sequence. The percentage overlap between two repertoires was calculated by dividing the number of shared unique clonotypes by the size of the smaller repertoire. RTK rarefaction, the Chao1 estimator, and Recon v2.1 estimates of unobserved clonotypes were used to assess repertoire richness. TCRdb mirrors the immuneACCESS table, restricted to in-frame sequences. Some clones are absent from its copies; in checked studies, under half trace to an unresolved V gene, and the reason for the others is unknown. That table is the source of V, J and clone size, and D and trimming were worked out from the DNA. In this sample the table shows some 470,000 clones, about three quarters of which occur a single time. The ten largest clones take up over 10% of the sample.

This sequence originates from a woman aged 40 to 50 in good health. Some clones in this sample may be carry-over from other donors' samples. In this chain, TRBV6-4 is recombined with TRBJ2-2, with 8 bases matching TRBD2. The sequenced sample consisted of PBMCs. In nucleotides, the sequence is TGTGCCAGCAGTGACGGGACTAGCACCGGGGAGCTGTTTTTT. It codes for CASSDGTSTGELFF.